The T cell receptor beta chain under discussion was sequenced for a study of cytomegalovirus exposure and HLA in healthy donors. Study details: The approximately 130 validation repertoires were reported in a later analysis to have been generated on the same platform as the approximately 700 first-cohort repertoires. Study findings and constraints: Most TCR sequences proved rare, with some public TCRs found in many donors.

For this clone: Its cognate antigen is unknown.

CDR3 length: 15 amino acids. Germline CDR1 reads LNHNV; CDR2 reads YYDKDF (reference sequence). The J segment lost 4 bases and the V segment lost 5 bases, leaving 7 bases of the junction unmatched. This table comes from immunoSEQ multiplex PCR, and its TCRdb copy is limited to in-frame clones, with some not included. The data show fewer than 400,000 clones, 88% seen once. The sequence was collected from a young man in good health and CMV-seronegative. The material sequenced was PBMCs. This chain links TRBV15 with TRBJ2-1; 8 bases line up with TRBD1. Written as DNA, the CDR3 is TGTGCCACCAGCTCGGGACAGGAATTTTACAATGAGCAGTTCTTC. Translated, it gives CATSSGQEFYNEQFF.